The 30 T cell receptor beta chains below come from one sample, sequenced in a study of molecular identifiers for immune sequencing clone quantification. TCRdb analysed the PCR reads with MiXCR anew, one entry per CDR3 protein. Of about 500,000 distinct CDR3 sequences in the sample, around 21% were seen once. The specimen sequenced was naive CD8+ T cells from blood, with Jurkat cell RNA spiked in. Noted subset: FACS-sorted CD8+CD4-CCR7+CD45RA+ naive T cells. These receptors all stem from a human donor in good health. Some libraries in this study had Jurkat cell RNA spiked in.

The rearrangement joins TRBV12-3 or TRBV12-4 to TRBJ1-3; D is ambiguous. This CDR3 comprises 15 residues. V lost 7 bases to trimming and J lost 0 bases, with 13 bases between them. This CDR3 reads CASTPVLGSGNTIYF. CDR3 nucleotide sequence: TGTGCCAGCACCCCCGTGCTGGGCTCTGGAAACACCATATATTTT.

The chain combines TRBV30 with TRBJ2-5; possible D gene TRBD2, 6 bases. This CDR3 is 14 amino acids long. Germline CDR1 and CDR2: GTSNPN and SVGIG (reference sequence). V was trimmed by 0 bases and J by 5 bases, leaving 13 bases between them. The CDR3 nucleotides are TGTGCCTGGAGTGTACCGGAGGGGTTGGAGACCCAGTACTTC. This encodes CAWSVPEGLETQYF.

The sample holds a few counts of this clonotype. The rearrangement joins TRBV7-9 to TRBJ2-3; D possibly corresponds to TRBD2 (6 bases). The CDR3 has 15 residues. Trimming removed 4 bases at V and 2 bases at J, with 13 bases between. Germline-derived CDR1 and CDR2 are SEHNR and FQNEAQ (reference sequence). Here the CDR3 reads CASSSGLGITDTQYF. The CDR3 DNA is TGTGCCAGCAGCTCGGGACTTGGGATCACAGATACGCAGTATTTT. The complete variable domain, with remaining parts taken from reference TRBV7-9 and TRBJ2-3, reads DTGVSQNPRHKITKRGQNVTFRCDPISEHNRLYWYRQTLGQGPEFLTYFQNEAQLEKSRLLSDRFSAERPKGSFSTLEIQRTEQGDSAMYLCASSSGLGITDTQYFGPGTRLTVL.

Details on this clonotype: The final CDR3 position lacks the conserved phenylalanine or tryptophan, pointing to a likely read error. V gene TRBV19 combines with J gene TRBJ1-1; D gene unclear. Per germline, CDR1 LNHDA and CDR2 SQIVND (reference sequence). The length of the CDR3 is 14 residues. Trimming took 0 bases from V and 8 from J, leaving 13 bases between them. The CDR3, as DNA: TGTGCCAGTAGTATAGATGAACGGGTTTCGGAAGCTTTCCTT. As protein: CASSIDERVSEAFL.

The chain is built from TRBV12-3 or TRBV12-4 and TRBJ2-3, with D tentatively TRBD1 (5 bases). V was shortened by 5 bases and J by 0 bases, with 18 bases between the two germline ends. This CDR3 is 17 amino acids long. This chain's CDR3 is CASSRRWGGTSTDTQYF. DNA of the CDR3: TGTGCCAGCAGTCGAAGATGGGGCGGCACTAGCACAGATACGCAGTATTTT.

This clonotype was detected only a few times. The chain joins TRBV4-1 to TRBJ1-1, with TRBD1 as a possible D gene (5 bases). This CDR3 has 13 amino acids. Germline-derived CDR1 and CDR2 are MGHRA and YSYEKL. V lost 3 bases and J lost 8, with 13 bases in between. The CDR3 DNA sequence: TGCGCCAGCAGCCAGGGAGGCGGGGGAGAAGCTTTCTTT. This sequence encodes CASSQGGGGEAFF.

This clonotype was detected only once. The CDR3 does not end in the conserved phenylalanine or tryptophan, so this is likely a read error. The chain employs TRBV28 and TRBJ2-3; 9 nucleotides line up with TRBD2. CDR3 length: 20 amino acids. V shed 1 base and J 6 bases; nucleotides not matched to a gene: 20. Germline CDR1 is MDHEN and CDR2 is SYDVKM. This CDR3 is CASSLSLTSASGTLGDTQYL. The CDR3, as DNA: TGTGCCAGCAGTTTATCCCTCACTTCGGCTAGCGGGACATTGGGGGATACGCAGTATCTT.

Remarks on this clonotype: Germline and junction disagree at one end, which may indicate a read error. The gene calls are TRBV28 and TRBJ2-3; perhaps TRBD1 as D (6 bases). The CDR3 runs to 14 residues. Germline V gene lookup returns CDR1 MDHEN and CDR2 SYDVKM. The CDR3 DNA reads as TGTGCCAGCAGTTTACTTGGTCCGACAGGTACGCAGTATTTT. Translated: CASSLLGPTGTQYF.

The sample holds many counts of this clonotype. CDR3 bases: TGTGCCACCAGCTTGACAGGGCTGAACACTGAAGCTTTCTTT. It is translated as CATSLTGLNTEAFF. This rearrangement joins TRBV15 to TRBJ1-1; 7 bases map to TRBD1. The CDR3 spans 14 residues. Germline V gives CDR1 LNHNV, CDR2 YYDKDF (reference sequence). V shed 5 bases and J 0 bases; nucleotides not matched to a gene: 3. The full variable domain, rest sourced from reference TRBV15 and TRBJ1-1, is DAMVIQNPRYQVTQFGKPVTLSCSQTLNHNVMYWYQQKSSQAPKLLFHYYDKDFNNEADTPDNFQSRRPNTSFCFLDIRSPGLGDTAMYLCATSLTGLNTEAFFGQGTRLTVV.

The CDR3 sequence: CASSHRDSNEQFF. Here the CDR3 DNA reads TGCGCCAGCAGCCACCGGGACAGCAATGAGCAGTTCTTC. This sequence joins TRBV4-1 and TRBJ2-1, with 7 positions matching TRBD1. V lost 3 bases to trimming and J lost 6 bases; unmatched junction nucleotides: 2. This CDR3 is 13 amino acids long. Germline V gene sequence: CDR1 MGHRA, CDR2 YSYEKL.

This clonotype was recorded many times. The CDR3 region has the DNA TGTGCCAGCAATGGGGGGGCGCGGGTGAACACTGAAGCTTTCTTT. Amino acids: CASNGGARVNTEAFF. This sequence joins TRBV7-2 and TRBJ1-1; D might be TRBD1 (6 bases). The CDR3 contains 15 residues. The V gene's germline CDR1 is SGHTA and CDR2 FQGNSA. V shed 7 bases and J shed 0 bases, with 15 bases lying between them.

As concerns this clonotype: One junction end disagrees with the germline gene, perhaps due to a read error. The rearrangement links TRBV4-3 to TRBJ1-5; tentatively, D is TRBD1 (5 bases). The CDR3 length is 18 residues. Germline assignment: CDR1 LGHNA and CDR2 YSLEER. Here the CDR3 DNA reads TGCGCCAGCGGCCAAAGTTGGGAGGGGTCTGGCAGCAATCAGCCCCAGCATTTT. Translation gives CASGQSWEGSGSNQPQHF.

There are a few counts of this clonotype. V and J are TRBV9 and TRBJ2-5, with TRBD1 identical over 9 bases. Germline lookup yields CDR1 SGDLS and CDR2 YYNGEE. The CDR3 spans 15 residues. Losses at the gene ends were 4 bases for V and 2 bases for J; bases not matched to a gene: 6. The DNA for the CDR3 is TGTGCCAGCAGCCGGACAGGGGCTGTGCAAGAGACCCAGTACTTC. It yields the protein CASSRTGAVQETQYF.

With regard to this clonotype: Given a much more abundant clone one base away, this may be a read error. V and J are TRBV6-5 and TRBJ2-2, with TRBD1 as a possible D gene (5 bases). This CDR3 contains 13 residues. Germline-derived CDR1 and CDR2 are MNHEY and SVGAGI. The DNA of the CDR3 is TGTGTCAGCAGCCTAGGGGCCACCGGGGAGCTGTTTTTT. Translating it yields CVSSLGATGELFF.

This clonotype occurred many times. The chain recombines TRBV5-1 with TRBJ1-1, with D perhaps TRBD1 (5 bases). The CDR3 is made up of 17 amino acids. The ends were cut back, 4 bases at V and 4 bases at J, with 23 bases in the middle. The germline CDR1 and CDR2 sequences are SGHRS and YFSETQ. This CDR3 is CASSPTTRREYSTEAFF. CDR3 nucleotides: TGCGCCAGCAGCCCCACAACCCGCAGGGAGTATAGCACTGAAGCTTTCTTT.

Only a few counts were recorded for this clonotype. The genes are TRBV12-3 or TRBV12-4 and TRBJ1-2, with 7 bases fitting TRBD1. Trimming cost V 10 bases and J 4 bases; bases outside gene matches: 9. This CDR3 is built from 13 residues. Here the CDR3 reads CATGRTGIYGYTF. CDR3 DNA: TGTGCCACGGGACGGACAGGTATCTATGGCTACACCTTC.

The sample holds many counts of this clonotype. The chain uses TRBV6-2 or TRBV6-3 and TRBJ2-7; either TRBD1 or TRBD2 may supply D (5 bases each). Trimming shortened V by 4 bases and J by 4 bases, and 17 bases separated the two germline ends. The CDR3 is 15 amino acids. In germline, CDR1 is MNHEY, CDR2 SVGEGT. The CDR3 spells CASSSGTTADYEQYF. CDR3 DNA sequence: TGTGCCAGCAGTTCCGGGACGACGGCAGATTACGAGCAGTACTTC.

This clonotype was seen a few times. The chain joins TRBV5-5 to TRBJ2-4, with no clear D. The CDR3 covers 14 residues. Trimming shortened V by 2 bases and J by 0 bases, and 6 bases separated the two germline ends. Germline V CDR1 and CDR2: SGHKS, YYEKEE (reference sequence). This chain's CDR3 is CASSLDIAKNIQYF. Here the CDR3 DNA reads TGTGCCAGCAGCTTAGATATAGCCAAAAACATTCAGTACTTC.

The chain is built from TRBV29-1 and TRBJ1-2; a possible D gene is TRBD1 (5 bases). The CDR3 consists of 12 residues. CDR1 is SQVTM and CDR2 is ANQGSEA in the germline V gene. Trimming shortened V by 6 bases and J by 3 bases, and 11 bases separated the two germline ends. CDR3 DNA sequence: TGCAGCGTGGGGGACTTTGACTATGGCTACACCTTC. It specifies CSVGDFDYGYTF.

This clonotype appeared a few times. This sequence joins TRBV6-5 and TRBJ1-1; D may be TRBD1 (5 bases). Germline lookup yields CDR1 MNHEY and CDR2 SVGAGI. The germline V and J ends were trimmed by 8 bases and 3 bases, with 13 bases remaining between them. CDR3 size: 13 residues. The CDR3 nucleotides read TGTGCCAGCGGCTCGACAGTGTACACTGAAGCTTTCTTT. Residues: CASGSTVYTEAFF.

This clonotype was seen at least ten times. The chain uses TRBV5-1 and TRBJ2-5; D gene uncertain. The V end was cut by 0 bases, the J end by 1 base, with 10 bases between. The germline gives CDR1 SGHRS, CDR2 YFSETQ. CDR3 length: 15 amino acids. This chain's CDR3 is CASSLGQTSQETQYF. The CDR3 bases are TGCGCCAGCAGCTTGGGCCAGACCTCCCAAGAGACCCAGTACTTC.

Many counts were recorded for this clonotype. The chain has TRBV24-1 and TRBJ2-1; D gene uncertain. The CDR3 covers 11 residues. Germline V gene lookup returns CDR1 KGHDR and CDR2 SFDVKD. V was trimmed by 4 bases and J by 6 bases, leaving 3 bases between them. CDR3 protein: CATSEPNEQFF. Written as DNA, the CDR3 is TGTGCCACCAGTGAACCCAATGAGCAGTTCTTC.

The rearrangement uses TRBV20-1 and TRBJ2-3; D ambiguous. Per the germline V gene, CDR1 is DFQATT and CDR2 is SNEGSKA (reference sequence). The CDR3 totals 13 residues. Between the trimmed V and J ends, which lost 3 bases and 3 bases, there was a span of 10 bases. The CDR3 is CSASDGRTDTQYF. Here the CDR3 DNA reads TGCAGTGCTAGTGACGGACGAACAGATACGCAGTATTTT.

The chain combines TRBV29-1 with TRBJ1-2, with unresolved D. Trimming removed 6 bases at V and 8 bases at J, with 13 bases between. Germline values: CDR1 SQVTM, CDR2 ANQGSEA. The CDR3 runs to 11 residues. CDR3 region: CSVPETRGYTF. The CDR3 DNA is TGCAGCGTACCAGAGACGCGAGGCTACACCTTC.

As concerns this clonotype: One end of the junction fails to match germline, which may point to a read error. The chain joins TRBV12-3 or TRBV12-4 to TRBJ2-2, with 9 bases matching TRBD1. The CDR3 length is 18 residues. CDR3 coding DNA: TGTGCCGGCAGTTTAGTACCTCGGACAGGGGCGCACACCGGGGAGCTGTTTTTT. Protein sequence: CAGSLVPRTGAHTGELFF.

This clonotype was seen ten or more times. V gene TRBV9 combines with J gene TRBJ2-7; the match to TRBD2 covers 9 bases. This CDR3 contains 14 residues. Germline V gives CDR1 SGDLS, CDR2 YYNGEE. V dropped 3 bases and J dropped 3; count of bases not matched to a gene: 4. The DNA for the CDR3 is TGTGCCAGCAGCGCCCGACTAGCGGACTACGAGCAGTACTTC. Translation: CASSARLADYEQYF.

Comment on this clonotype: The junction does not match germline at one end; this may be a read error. The CDR3 loop is CTSSLVYSYNEQFF. The CDR3 DNA follows: TGTACCAGCAGCTTAGTATACTCCTACAATGAGCAGTTCTTC. The rearrangement links TRBV7-9 to TRBJ2-1, with D unresolved. CDR3 length: 14 amino acids. The germline V gene encodes CDR1 SEHNR and CDR2 FQNEAQ (reference sequence).

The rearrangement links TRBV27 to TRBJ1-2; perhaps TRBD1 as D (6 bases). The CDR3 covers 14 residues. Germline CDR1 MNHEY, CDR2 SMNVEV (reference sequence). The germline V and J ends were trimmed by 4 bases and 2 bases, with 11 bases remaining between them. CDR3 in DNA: TGTGCCAGCAGTTCAATTGGACAGAACTATGGCTACACCTTC. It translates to CASSSIGQNYGYTF.

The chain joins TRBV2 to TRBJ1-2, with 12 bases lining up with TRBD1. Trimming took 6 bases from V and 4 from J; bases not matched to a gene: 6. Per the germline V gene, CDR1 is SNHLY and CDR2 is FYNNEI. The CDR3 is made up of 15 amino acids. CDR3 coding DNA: TGTGCCAGCAGGCCGGGACAGGGGGCCGGCTATGGCTACACCTTC. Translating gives CASRPGQGAGYGYTF.

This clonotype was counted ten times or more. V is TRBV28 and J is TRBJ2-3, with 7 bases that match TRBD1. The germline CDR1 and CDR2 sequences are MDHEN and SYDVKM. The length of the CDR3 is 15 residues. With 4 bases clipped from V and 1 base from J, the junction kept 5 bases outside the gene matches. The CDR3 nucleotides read TGTGCCAGCAGTTCGCCCCAGGGGGGCACAGATACGCAGTATTTT. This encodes CASSSPQGGTDTQYF.